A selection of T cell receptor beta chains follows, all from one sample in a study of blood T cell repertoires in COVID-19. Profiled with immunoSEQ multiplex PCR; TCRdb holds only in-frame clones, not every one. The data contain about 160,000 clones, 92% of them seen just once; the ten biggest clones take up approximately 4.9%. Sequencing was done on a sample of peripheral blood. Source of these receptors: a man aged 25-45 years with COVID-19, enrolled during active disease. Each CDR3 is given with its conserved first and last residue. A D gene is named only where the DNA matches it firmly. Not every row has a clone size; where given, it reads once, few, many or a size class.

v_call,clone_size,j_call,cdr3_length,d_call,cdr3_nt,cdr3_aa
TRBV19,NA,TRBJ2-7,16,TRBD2,TGTGCCAGTAGTATATTGGGGACTAGCGTTACCTACGAGCAGTACTTC,CASSILGTSVTYEQYF
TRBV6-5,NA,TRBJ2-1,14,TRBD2,TGTGCCAGCAAGCGGGGGAACTCCTACAATGAGCAGTTCTTC,CASKRGNSYNEQFF
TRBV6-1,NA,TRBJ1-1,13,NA,TGTGCCAGCAGTGAATGGTGGGGACTTGAAGCTTTCTTT,CASSEWWGLEAFF
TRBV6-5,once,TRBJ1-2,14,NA,TGTGCCAGCAGTTACGGGACTATCAACTATGGCTACACCTTC,CASSYGTINYGYTF
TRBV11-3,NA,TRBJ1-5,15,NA,TGTGCCAGCAGCTTTTGGCACAATAGCAATCAGCCCCAGCATTTT,CASSFWHNSNQPQHF
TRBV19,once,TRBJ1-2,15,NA,TGTGCCAGTAGTATAGAGGGCCTACGGGGCTATGGCTACACCTTC,CASSIEGLRGYGYTF
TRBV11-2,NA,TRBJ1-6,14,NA,TGTGCCAGCAGCCTACTTATTATTAATTCACCCCTCCACTTT,CASSLLIINSPLHF
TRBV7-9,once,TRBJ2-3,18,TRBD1,TGTGCCAGCAGCCCCGGGACAGGCAGAACGGCTAGCACAGATACGCAGTATTTT,CASSPGTGRTASTDTQYF
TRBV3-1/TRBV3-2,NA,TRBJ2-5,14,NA,TGTGCCAGCAGCCAAGTCCCTAGAGGAGAGACCCAGTACTTC,CASSQVPRGETQYF
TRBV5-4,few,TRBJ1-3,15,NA,TGTGCCAGCAGCTTGGACAGCAACTCTGGAAACACCATATATTTT,CASSLDSNSGNTIYF
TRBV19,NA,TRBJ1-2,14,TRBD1,TGTGCCAGTAGTGTCCGACAGGGACCCTATGGCTACACCTTC,CASSVRQGPYGYTF
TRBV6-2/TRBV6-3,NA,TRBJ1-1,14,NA,TGTGCCAGCAGTTACGGGGGCTTAGACACTGAAGCTTTCTTT,CASSYGGLDTEAFF
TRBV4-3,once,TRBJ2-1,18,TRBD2,TGCGCCAGCAGCCAACTTGTAGTGGGAGGGTACCCCTACAATGAGCAGTTCTTC,CASSQLVVGGYPYNEQFF
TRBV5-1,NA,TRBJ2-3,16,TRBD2,TGCGCCAGCAGCCCCGGAGCGGGAGGCCACACAGATACGCAGTATTTT,CASSPGAGGHTDTQYF
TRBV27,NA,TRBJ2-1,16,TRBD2,TGTGCCAGCAGTTTTTCCCTAGCGGTGTCCTACAATGAGCAGTTCTTC,CASSFSLAVSYNEQFF
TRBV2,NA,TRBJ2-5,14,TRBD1,TGTGCCAGCAGTCTAAGGACAGGGAGGGAGACCCAGTACTTC,CASSLRTGRETQYF
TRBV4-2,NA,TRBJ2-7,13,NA,TGTGCCAGCAGCCATAAGGGGCAATACGAGCAGTACTTC,CASSHKGQYEQYF
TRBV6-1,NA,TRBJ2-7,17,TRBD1,TGTGCCAGCAGTGAAGCTAGTCTGGGACAGGGGGTCAACGAGCAGTACTTC,CASSEASLGQGVNEQYF
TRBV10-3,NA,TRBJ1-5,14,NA,TGTGCCATCAGTGACAGGGAACTTAATCAGCCCCAGCATTTT,CAISDRELNQPQHF
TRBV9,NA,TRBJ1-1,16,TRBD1,TGTGCCAGCAGCGTAGCGTCACAGGGGGCTAACACTGAAGCTTTCTTT,CASSVASQGANTEAFF
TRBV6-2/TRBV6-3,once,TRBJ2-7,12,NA,TGTGCCAGCAGTTATGGCATCTACGAGCAGTACTTC,CASSYGIYEQYF
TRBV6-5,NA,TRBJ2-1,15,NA,TGTGCCAGCAGTTACAGAGTAGAGTCCTACAATGAGCAGTTCTTC,CASSYRVESYNEQFF
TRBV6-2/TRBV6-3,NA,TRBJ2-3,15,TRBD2,TGTGCCAGCAGTCCCCGCCTAGCGGAGACAGATACGCAGTATTTT,CASSPRLAETDTQYF
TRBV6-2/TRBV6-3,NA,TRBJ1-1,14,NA,TGTGCCAGCAGTTACCGCGTCCGGGGCACTGAAGCTTTCTTT,CASSYRVRGTEAFF
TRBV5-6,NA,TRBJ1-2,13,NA,TGTGCCAGCAGCTTGGGAGGGCAGCACGGCTACACCTTC,CASSLGGQHGYTF
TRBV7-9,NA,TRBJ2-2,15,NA,TGTGCCAGCAGCCCGCGCACCCGGAACACCGGGGAGCTGTTTTTT,CASSPRTRNTGELFF
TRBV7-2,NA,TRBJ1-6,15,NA,TGTGCCAGCAGCTTAAATTCATATCAGGCTTCACCCCTCCACTTT,CASSLNSYQASPLHF
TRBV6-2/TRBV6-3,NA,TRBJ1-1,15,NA,TGTGCCAGCAGTTACTCGAAACAGTTGAACACTGAAGCTTTCTTT,CASSYSKQLNTEAFF
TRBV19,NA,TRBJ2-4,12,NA,TGTGCCACGACAGGAGCCAAAAACATTCAGTACTTC,CATTGAKNIQYF
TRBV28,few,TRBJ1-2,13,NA,TGTGCCAGCAGTCGAGGAATGCACTATGGCTACACCTTC,CASSRGMHYGYTF
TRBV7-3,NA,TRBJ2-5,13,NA,TGTGCCAGCAGCTCCGGGGAGAAGCAGACCCAGTACTTC,CASSSGEKQTQYF
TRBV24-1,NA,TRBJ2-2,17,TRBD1,TGTGCCACCAGTGATTCTCCTGGGACAGGGAACACCGGGGAGCTGTTTTTT,CATSDSPGTGNTGELFF
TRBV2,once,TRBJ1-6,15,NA,TGTGCCAGCACTTTCGGCTTCGAGGGAAATTCACCCCTCCACTTT,CASTFGFEGNSPLHF
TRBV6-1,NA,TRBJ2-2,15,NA,TGTGCCAGCAGTGAAGTAACAGGGCTAGCCGGGGAGCTGTTTTTT,CASSEVTGLAGELFF
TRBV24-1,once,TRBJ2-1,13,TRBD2,TGTGCCACCAGGACTAGCGGGATCAATGAGCAGTTCTTC,CATRTSGINEQFF
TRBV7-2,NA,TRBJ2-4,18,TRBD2,TGTGCCAGCAGCTTCGACGGGGGGGCGAAAAGCGCCAAAAACATTCAGTACTTC,CASSFDGGAKSAKNIQYF
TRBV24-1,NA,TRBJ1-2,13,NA,TGTGCCACCAGTGATTTGTCAGGAGGGGGCTACACCTTC,CATSDLSGGGYTF
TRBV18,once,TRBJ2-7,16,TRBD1,TGTGCCAGCTCACCGGCCGGTGGACAGGGGGCTTACGAGCAGTACTTC,CASSPAGGQGAYEQYF
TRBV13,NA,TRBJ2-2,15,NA,TGTGCCAGCACCGGGGGACCGGTCGGAACCGGGGAGCTGTTTTTT,CASTGGPVGTGELFF
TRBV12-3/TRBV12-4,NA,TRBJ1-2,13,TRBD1,TGTGCCAGCAGTCCCTCCGGGACAGGTGGCTACACCTTC,CASSPSGTGGYTF
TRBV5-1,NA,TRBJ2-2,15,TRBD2,TGCGCCAGCAGCTTGGAAAGCGGGAGGGCCGGGGAGCTGTTTTTT,CASSLESGRAGELFF
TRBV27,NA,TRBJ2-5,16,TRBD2,TGTGCCAGCAGTTTAACGGGACTAGCGGGAGTAGAGACCCAGTACTTC,CASSLTGLAGVETQYF
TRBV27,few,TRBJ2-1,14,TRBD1,TGTGCCAGCAGTTTATCGGGGACAGTAAATGAGCAGTTCTTC,CASSLSGTVNEQFF
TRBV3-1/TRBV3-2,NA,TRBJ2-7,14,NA,TGTGCCAGCACCCCATCGGGGGTCCCCTACGAGCAGTACTTC,CASTPSGVPYEQYF